The 10 T cell receptor beta chains listed next were all sequenced from one sample in a study of early T cells in non-severe SARS-CoV-2 infection. MiXCR, applied by TCRdb to the 5' RACE reads, yields one record per CDR3 protein. The table lists tens of thousands of distinct CDR3 sequences, 12% of them singletons. Sequenced material: whole blood, taken at baseline. The receptor set was obtained from an adult who was a healthcare worker with PCR-confirmed SARS-CoV-2 infection or an uninfected control (not recorded which).

The chain combines TRBV12-3 or TRBV12-4 with TRBJ1-5, with D possibly TRBD1 on 6 matching bases. The CDR3 contains 15 residues. Trimming removed 0 bases from V and 7 bases from J, with 13 bases in between. The CDR3 nucleotides read TGTGCCAGCAGTTTAGCGCTCAGGGGAGGCCAGCCCCAGCATTTT. Translating gives CASSLALRGGQPQHF.

The chain links TRBV20-1 to TRBJ2-7; 9 nucleotides line up with TRBD1. Trimming took 6 bases from V and 5 from J; bases not matched to a gene: 5. Germline values: CDR1 DFQATT, CDR2 SNEGSKA (reference sequence). The CDR3 sequence is 12 residues long. The CDR3 loop reads CSAPDRGNEQYF. The CDR3 nucleotides are TGCAGTGCCCCGGACAGGGGCAACGAGCAGTACTTC.

This clonotype was found a few times. Mismatch with germline at one junction end may stem from a read error. The chain combines TRBV5-6 with TRBJ2-7, with 10 positions matching TRBD1. This CDR3 has 14 amino acids. Germline loops: CDR1 SGHDT, CDR2 YYEEEE. CDR3 loop: CASSSRQGAGEQYF. In nucleotides, the CDR3 is TGTGCTAGCAGCTCACGACAGGGGGCAGGCGAGCAGTACTTC.

V is TRBV7-2 and J is TRBJ2-7, with 7 bases fitting TRBD2. CDR3 length: 16 residues. The ends lost 0 bases at V and 2 bases at J; junction bases unmatched: 7. Germline V gives CDR1 SGHTA, CDR2 FQGNSA. The CDR3 loop reads CASSLAASGSTYEQYF. CDR3 sequence (DNA): TGTGCCAGCAGCTTAGCTGCTAGCGGTTCAACCTACGAGCAGTACTTC.

This chain connects TRBV7-8 to TRBJ2-1; TRBD2 agrees at 8 bases. V lost 3 bases and J lost 8; bases outside the gene matches: 3. This CDR3 spans 13 amino acids. Germline values: CDR1 SGHVS, CDR2 FQNEAQ. The CDR3 here is CASSFRTSYEQFF. The CDR3, as DNA: TGTGCCAGCAGCTTTAGGACTAGCTATGAGCAGTTCTTC.

This clonotype was seen a few times. The rearrangement links TRBV5-4 to TRBJ2-2, with 8 nucleotides matching TRBD2. The trim removed 0 bases at V and 3 bases at J, leaving 7 bases unmatched. CDR1 SGHNT and CDR2 YYREEE come from the germline V gene (reference sequence). The CDR3 spans 17 residues. The CDR3 region is CASSLDPAGVHTGELFF. The DNA of the CDR3 is TGTGCCAGCAGCTTGGATCCAGCGGGAGTGCACACCGGGGAGCTGTTTTTT.

J is TRBJ2-7 and V is TRBV11-2; D perhaps matches TRBD2 (5 bases). The germline V and J ends were trimmed by 8 bases and 6 bases, with 11 bases remaining between them. The germline CDR1 and CDR2 sequences are SGHAT and FQNNGV. The CDR3 is 11 residues long. CDR3 sequence reads: CASLAGFEQYF. CDR3 DNA: TGTGCCAGCTTGGCGGGCTTCGAGCAGTACTTC. The full variable domain, in which reference TRBV11-2 and TRBJ2-7 provide the parts outside the CDR3, is EAGVAQSPRYKIIEKRQSVAFWCNPISGHATLYWYQQILGQGPKLLIQFQNNGVVDDSQLPKDRFSAERLKGVDSTLKIQPAKLEDSAVYLCASLAGFEQYFGPGTRLTVT.

This clonotype was counted between two and nine times. The genes are TRBV4-2 and TRBJ1-2, with D unresolved. Trimming removed 0 bases at V and 5 bases at J, with 4 bases between. The CDR3 covers 12 residues. Germline loops: CDR1 LGHNA, CDR2 YNFKEQ. CDR3 residues: CASSQEGYGYTF. CDR3 DNA: TGTGCCAGCAGCCAAGAAGGGTATGGCTACACCTTC.

V and J are TRBV10-3 and TRBJ2-1; D gene uncertain. Per germline, CDR1 ENHRY and CDR2 SYGVKD. V was clipped by 2 bases and J by 6 bases, with 11 bases between them. CDR3 length: 14 amino acids. CDR3 sequence (DNA): TGTGCCATCAGTGAGCGAGAAAGCCCCAATGAGCAGTTCTTC. Amino acid sequence: CAISERESPNEQFF.

V gene TRBV20-1 combines with J gene TRBJ2-1; 11 bases match TRBD2. This CDR3 contains 14 residues. The germline V gene encodes CDR1 DFQATT and CDR2 SNEGSKA (reference sequence). V trimming: 3 bases; J trimming: 6 bases; junction bases outside the gene matches: 4. CDR3 region: CSASKTSGINEQFF. DNA of the CDR3: TGCAGTGCTAGCAAGACTAGCGGGATCAATGAGCAGTTCTTC.